This record concerns one TCR beta chain sequence. This entry belongs to a study of blood T cell repertoires in COVID-19. Background on the study: T cells, B-cell-depleted T cells, or PBMCs supplied cDNA or gDNA.

Germline V CDR1 and CDR2: MNHEY, SVGAGI. The CDR3 extends over 15 amino acids. The V end lost 6 bases, the J end lost 2 bases, and 17 bases lay between the germline ends. This table comes from immunoSEQ multiplex PCR, and its TCRdb copy is limited to in-frame clones, with some not included. The table shows roughly 300,000 clones, with roughly 83% occurring only once. Followed longitudinally, the Seattle patients had been enrolled during active infection. The chain is built from TRBV6-5 and TRBJ2-7; D is perhaps TRBD2 (5 bases). The specimen was peripheral blood. The receptor comes from a human donor with COVID-19, enrolled during active disease. The donor label of this sample is uncertain. The DNA of the CDR3 is TGTGCCAGCAGGACCTCTCTAGCAGAAGCCTACGAGCAGTACTTC. Amino acid sequence: CASRTSLAEAYEQYF.